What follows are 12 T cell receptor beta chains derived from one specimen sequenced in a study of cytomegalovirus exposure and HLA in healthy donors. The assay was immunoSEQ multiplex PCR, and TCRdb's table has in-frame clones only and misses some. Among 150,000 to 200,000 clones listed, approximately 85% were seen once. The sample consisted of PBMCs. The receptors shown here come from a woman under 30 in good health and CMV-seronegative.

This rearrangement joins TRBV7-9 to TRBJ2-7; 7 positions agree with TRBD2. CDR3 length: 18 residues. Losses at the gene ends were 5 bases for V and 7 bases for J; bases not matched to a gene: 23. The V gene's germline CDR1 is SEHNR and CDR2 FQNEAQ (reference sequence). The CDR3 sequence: CASSLPTIRDYQKREQYF. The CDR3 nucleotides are TGTGCCAGCAGCCTCCCGACTATCCGGGACTACCAGAAACGGGAGCAGTACTTC.

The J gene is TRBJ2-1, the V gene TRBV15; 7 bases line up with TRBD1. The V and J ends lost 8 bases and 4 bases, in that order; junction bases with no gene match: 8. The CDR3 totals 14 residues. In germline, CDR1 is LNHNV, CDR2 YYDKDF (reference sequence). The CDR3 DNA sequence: TGTGCCACCGGCCGGGACAGAGATTACAATGAGCAGTTCTTC. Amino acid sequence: CATGRDRDYNEQFF.

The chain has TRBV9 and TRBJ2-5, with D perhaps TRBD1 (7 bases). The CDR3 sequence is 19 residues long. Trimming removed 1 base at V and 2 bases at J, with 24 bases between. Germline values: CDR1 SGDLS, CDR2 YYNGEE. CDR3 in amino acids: CASSVNSGTVIGGQETQYF. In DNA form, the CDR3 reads TGTGCCAGCAGCGTAAATAGTGGGACAGTCATCGGGGGACAAGAGACCCAGTACTTC.

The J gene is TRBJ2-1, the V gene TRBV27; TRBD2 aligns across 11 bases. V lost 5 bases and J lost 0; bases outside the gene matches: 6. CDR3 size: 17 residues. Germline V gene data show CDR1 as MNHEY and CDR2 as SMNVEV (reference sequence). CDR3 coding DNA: TGTGCCAGCAGTATCCGACTAGCGGGGATCTCCTACAATGAGCAGTTCTTC. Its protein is CASSIRLAGISYNEQFF.

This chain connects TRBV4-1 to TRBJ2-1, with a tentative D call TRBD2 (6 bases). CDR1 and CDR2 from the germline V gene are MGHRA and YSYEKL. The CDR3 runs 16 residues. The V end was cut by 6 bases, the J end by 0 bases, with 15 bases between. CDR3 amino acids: CASRTRDLNSYNEQFF. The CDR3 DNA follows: TGCGCCAGCAGAACTCGGGACTTAAACTCCTACAATGAGCAGTTCTTC.

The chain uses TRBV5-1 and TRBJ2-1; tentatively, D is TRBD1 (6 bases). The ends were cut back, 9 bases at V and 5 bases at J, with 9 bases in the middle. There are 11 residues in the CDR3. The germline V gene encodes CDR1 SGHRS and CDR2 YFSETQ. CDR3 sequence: CATGVNNEQFF. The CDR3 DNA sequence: TGCGCCACAGGGGTAAACAATGAGCAGTTCTTC.

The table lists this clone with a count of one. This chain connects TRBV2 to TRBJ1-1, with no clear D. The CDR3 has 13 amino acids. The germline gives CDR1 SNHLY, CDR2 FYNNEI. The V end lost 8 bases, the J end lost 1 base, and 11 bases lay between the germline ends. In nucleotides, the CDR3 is TGTGCCAGCGGAGGTCTGAGGAACACTGAAGCTTTCTTT. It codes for CASGGLRNTEAFF.

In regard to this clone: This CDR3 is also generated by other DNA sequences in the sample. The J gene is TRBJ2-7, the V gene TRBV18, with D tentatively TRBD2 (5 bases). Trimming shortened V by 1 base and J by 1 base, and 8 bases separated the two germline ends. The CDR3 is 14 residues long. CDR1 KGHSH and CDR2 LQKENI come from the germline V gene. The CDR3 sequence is CASSPREGSYEQYF. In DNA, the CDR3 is TGTGCCAGCTCACCACGAGAGGGTTCCTACGAGCAGTACTTC.

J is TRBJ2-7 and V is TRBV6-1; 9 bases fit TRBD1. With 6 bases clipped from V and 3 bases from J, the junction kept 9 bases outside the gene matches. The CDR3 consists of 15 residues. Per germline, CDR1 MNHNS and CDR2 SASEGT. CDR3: CASRKPGTGSYEQYF. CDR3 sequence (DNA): TGTGCCAGCAGAAAACCCGGGACAGGGAGCTACGAGCAGTACTTC.

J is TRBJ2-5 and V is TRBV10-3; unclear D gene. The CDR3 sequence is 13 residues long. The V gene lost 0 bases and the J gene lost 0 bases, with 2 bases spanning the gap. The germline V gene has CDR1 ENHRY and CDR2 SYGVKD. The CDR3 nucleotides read TGTGCCATCAGTGAGTCTAACCAAGAGACCCAGTACTTC. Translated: CAISESNQETQYF.

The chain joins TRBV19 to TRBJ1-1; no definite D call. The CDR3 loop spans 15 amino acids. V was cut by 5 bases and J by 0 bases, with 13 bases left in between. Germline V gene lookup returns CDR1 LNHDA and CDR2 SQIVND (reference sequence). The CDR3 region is CASSRYQEVNTEAFF. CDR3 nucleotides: TGTGCCAGTAGTCGGTACCAGGAAGTGAACACTGAAGCTTTCTTT. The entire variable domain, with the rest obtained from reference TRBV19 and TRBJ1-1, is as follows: DGGITQSPKYLFRKEGQNVTLSCEQNLNHDAMYWYRQDPGQGLRLIYYSQIVNDFQKGDIAEGYSVSREKKESFPLTVTSAQKNPTAFYLCASSRYQEVNTEAFFGQGTRLTVV.

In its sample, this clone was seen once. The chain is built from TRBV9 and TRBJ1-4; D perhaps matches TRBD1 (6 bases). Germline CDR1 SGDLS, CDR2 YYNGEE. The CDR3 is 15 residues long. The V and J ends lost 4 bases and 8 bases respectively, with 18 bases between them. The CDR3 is CASSPGTRAREKLFF. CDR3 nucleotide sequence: TGTGCCAGCAGCCCTGGGACAAGGGCCAGGGAAAAACTGTTTTTT.